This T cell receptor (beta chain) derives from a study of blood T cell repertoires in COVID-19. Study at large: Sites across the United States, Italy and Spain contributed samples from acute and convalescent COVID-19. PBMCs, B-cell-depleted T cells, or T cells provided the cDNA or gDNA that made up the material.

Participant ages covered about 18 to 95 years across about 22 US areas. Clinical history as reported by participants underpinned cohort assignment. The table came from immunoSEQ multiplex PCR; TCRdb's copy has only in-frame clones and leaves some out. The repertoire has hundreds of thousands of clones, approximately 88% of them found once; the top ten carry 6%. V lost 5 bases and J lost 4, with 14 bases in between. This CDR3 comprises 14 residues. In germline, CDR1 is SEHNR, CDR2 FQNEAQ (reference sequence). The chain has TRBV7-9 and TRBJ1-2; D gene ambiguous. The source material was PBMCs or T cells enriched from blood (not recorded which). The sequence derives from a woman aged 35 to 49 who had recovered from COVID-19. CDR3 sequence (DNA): TGTGCCAGCAGCAATAACGGGAGATTCTATGGCTACACCTTC. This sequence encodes CASSNNGRFYGYTF. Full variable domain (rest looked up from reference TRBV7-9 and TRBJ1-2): DTGVSQNPRHKITKRGQNVTFRCDPISEHNRLYWYRQTLGQGPEFLTYFQNEAQLEKSRLLSDRFSAERPKGSFSTLEIQRTEQGDSAMYLCASSNNGRFYGYTFGSGTRLTVV.